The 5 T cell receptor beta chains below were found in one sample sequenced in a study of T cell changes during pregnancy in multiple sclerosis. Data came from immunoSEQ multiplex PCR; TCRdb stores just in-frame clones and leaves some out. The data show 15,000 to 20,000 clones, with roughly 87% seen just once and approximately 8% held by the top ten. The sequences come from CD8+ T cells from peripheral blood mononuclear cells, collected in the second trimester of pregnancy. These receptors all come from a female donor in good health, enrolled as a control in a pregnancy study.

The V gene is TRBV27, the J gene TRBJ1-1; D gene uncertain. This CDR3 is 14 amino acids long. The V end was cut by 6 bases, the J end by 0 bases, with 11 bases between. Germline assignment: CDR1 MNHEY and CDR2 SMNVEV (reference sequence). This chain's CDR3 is CASSPGFMNTEAFF. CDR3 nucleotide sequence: TGTGCCAGCAGCCCGGGGTTCATGAACACTGAAGCTTTCTTT.

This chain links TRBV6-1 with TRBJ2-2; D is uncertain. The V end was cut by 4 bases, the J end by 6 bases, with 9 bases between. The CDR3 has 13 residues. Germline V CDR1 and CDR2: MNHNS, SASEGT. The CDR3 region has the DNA TGTGCCAGCAGTGGCGGTTCTGCCGGGGAGCTGTTTTTT. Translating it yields CASSGGSAGELFF.

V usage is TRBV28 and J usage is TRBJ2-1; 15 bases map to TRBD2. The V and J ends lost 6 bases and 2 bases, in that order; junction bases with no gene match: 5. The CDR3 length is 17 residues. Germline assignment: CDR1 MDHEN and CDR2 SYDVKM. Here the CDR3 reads CASSPGLAGGPYNEQFF. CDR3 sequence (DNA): TGTGCCAGCAGCCCCGGACTAGCGGGAGGGCCCTACAATGAGCAGTTCTTC.

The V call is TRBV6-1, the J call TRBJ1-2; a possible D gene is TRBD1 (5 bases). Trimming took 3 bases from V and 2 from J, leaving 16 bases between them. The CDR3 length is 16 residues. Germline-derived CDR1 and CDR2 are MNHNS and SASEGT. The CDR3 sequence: CASSEDTDRYNYGYTF. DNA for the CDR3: TGTGCCAGCAGTGAGGATACCGACAGATACAACTATGGCTACACCTTC.

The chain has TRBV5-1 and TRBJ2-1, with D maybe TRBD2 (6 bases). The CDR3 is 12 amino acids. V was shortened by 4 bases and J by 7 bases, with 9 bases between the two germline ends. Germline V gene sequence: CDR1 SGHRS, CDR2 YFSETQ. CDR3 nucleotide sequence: TGCGCCAGCAGCGACGGACTAAATGAGCAGTTCTTC. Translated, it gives CASSDGLNEQFF.